The 24 T cell receptor beta chains listed next were all sequenced from one sample in a study of T-cell reconstitution after alpha-beta-depleted transplantation in children. Unique molecular identifiers were used in preparing the TCRbeta library. A single record per CDR3 protein comes from TCRdb applying MiXCR to the PCR reads. The data contain 150,000 to 250,000 distinct CDR3 sequences, more than 12% of them singletons. The sample consisted of PBMCs from the stem cell graft donor, taken from the stem cell graft. Receptors were obtained from a human donor who donated a stem cell graft to a child with acute lymphoblastic leukemia.

This clonotype has ten or more counts. This chain joins TRBV7-9 and TRBJ2-1; 13 bases are a match to TRBD2. CDR1 is SEHNR and CDR2 is FQNEAQ in the germline V gene (reference sequence). The V and J ends lost 0 bases and 7 bases, in that order; junction bases with no gene match: 3. This CDR3 region has 16 residues. CDR3 amino acids: CASSLAGLAGKNEQFF. CDR3 coding DNA: TGTGCCAGCAGCTTAGCGGGACTAGCGGGAAAGAATGAGCAGTTCTTC.

This clonotype was detected only a few times. The V gene is TRBV11-1, the J gene TRBJ2-5; possible D gene TRBD1, 6 bases. With 4 bases removed from V and 3 bases from J, the gap between germline ends came to 12 bases. CDR1 is SGHAT and CDR2 is FQDESV in the germline V gene (reference sequence). The CDR3 loop spans 14 amino acids. The CDR3 DNA reads TGTGCCAGCAGCTCCTCGAACAGGGAAGAGACCCAGTACTTC. Amino acids: CASSSSNREETQYF.

The chain is built from TRBV5-1 and TRBJ2-4; a possible D gene is TRBD2 (6 bases). The length of the CDR3 is 16 residues. Germline assignment: CDR1 SGHRS and CDR2 YFSETQ. V was trimmed by 4 bases and J by 2 bases, leaving 16 bases between them. As DNA, the CDR3 is TGCGCCAGCAGCCCGGCGGGGCTGAAGTCCAAAAACATTCAGTACTTC. Amino acid sequence: CASSPAGLKSKNIQYF.

This clonotype has a count of ten or more. The CDR3 DNA reads as TGCGCCAGCAGCTTATACAGGGGGCCCGGGGAGCTGTTTTTT. Amino acid sequence: CASSLYRGPGELFF. The chain combines TRBV5-1 with TRBJ2-2, with 9 positions matching TRBD1. V was pared by 2 bases and J by 6 bases, with 2 bases of the junction left unmatched. Germline CDR1 SGHRS, CDR2 YFSETQ. The CDR3 has 14 residues.

This clonotype was counted ten times or more. The J gene is TRBJ1-1, the V gene TRBV29-1; TRBD1 agrees at 12 bases. The CDR3 has 15 amino acids. Germline V gene lookup returns CDR1 SQVTM and CDR2 ANQGSEA. The V and J ends lost 5 bases and 1 base, in that order; junction bases with no gene match: 5. CDR3 nucleotide sequence: TGCAGCGTTTCCGGGACAGGGGGCAGGAACACTGAAGCTTTCTTT. Its protein product is CSVSGTGGRNTEAFF. Filled out from reference TRBV29-1 and TRBJ1-1, the complete variable domain reads SAVISQKPSRDICQRGTSLTIQCQVDSQVTMMFWYRQQPGQSLTLIATANQGSEATYESGFVIDKFPISRPNLTFSTLTVSNMSPEDSSIYLCSVSGTGGRNTEAFFGQGTRLTVV.

The rearrangement uses TRBV28 and TRBJ2-1, with D tentatively TRBD1 or TRBD2 (5 bases each). Deletions cut 1 base from V and 9 bases from J, with 25 bases between. The germline CDR1 and CDR2 sequences are MDHEN and SYDVKM. The length of the CDR3 is 18 residues. The CDR3 is CASSLSAHLTGRKSEQFF. The CDR3 bases are TGTGCCAGCAGTTTATCGGCCCATCTGACGGGACGGAAGAGTGAGCAGTTCTTC.

The table lists this clonotype with many counts. This CDR3 is CSAPSGAVVNTEAFF. For the CDR3, the DNA is TGCAGTGCTCCCTCGGGGGCCGTCGTGAACACTGAAGCTTTCTTT. The chain links TRBV20-1 to TRBJ1-1, with a possible D match to TRBD1 (6 bases). V was shortened by 5 bases and J by 0 bases, with 16 bases between the two germline ends. The CDR3 is made up of 15 amino acids. CDR1 and CDR2 (germline): DFQATT, SNEGSKA (reference sequence).

This clonotype was detected ten times or more. The chain combines TRBV20-1 with TRBJ1-1; D is unresolved. V was shortened by 1 base and J by 2 bases, with 11 bases between the two germline ends. Germline CDR1 reads DFQATT; CDR2 reads SNEGSKA (reference sequence). This CDR3 has 14 residues. The CDR3 is CSARGPDKNTEAFF. CDR3 bases: TGCAGTGCTAGAGGGCCGGATAAAAACACTGAAGCTTTCTTT.

This clonotype has a count of ten or more. The chain employs TRBV7-8 and TRBJ1-2, with 10 bases fitting TRBD1. Trimming took 1 base from V and 2 from J; bases not matched to a gene: 1. Looked up from germline, CDR1 is SGHVS and CDR2 is FQNEAQ. This CDR3 comprises 15 residues. The CDR3 loop is CASSLEGQGNYGYTF. As DNA, the CDR3 is TGTGCCAGCAGCTTAGAGGGACAGGGGAACTATGGCTACACCTTC. Variable domain in full (rest from reference TRBV7-8 and TRBJ1-2): GAGVSQSPRYKVAKRGQDVALRCDPISGHVSLFWYQQALGQGPEFLTYFQNEAQLDKSGLPSDRFFAERPEGSVSTLKIQRTQQEDSAVYLCASSLEGQGNYGYTFGSGTRLTVV.

This sequence joins TRBV4-2 and TRBJ1-1; D ambiguous. CDR1 and CDR2 (germline): LGHNA, YNFKEQ. V was trimmed by 0 bases and J by 4 bases, leaving 15 bases between them. The CDR3 contains 16 residues. The CDR3 is CASSQERLDRTTEAFF. In nucleotides, the CDR3 is TGTGCCAGCAGCCAAGAGAGGTTGGATAGAACCACTGAAGCTTTCTTT.

The gene calls are TRBV20-1 and TRBJ2-2, with no clear D. Trimming stripped 0 bases from V and 1 base from J, with 12 bases between. Per germline, CDR1 DFQATT and CDR2 SNEGSKA (reference sequence). CDR3 size: 16 residues. In DNA form, the CDR3 reads TGCAGTGCTAGAGATCTACTCCAGGAGAACACCGGGGAGCTGTTTTTT. Encoded protein: CSARDLLQENTGELFF.

This clonotype was seen at least ten times. The chain has TRBV28 and TRBJ1-2, with D possibly being TRBD1 (6 bases). The CDR3 is 15 amino acids. CDR1 MDHEN and CDR2 SYDVKM come from the germline V gene. V lost 4 bases and J 1 base, leaving 13 bases between the germline ends. CDR3 sequence: CASSSARGINYGYTF. In nucleotides, the CDR3 is TGTGCCAGCAGTTCCGCCAGGGGCATTAACTATGGCTACACCTTC.

Notes on this clonotype: This may be a read error, as it is one base from a much larger clone. The conserved phenylalanine or tryptophan is not found at the CDR3 terminus, so this likely reflects a read error. This chain joins TRBV5-1 and TRBJ1-1; weak D call: TRBD1 (5 bases). The length of the CDR3 is 13 residues. CDR1 and CDR2 from the germline V gene are SGHRS and YFSETQ. Trimming pared 4 bases from V and 8 bases from J, leaving 15 bases between. The CDR3 bases are TGCGCCAGCAGCCCTACGGGACCTCCCGAAGCTTTCTTA. Protein sequence: CASSPTGPPEAFL.

This clonotype was seen many times. The CDR3 region is CASSLLRGFGREQFF. In nucleotides, the CDR3 is TGTGCCAGCAGCTTACTGCGTGGCTTCGGACGTGAGCAGTTCTTC. This chain joins TRBV11-2 and TRBJ2-1; no clear D gene. Germline CDR1 reads SGHAT; CDR2 reads FQNNGV. CDR3 length: 15 amino acids. Trimming left V 2 bases short and J 9 bases short, with 17 bases between.

This clonotype has ten or more counts. Written as DNA, the CDR3 is TGTGCCACCAGCAGAGATCACGGGAGCTCCTACAATGAGCAGTTCTTC. Translated, it gives CATSRDHGSSYNEQFF. The rearrangement uses TRBV15 and TRBJ2-1; the D gene is possibly TRBD2 (6 bases). V was pared by 0 bases and J by 0 bases, with 9 bases between. Germline values: CDR1 LNHNV, CDR2 YYDKDF (reference sequence). This CDR3 contains 16 residues. Combining the CDR3 with reference TRBV15 and TRBJ2-1 gives the whole variable domain DAMVIQNPRYQVTQFGKPVTLSCSQTLNHNVMYWYQQKSSQAPKLLFHYYDKDFNNEADTPDNFQSRRPNTSFCFLDIRSPGLGDTAMYLCATSRDHGSSYNEQFFGPGTRLTVL.

In its sample, this clonotype was seen many times. The chain carries TRBV12-3 or TRBV12-4 and TRBJ2-3; 12 positions match TRBD2. Trimming removed 5 bases from V and 5 bases from J; junction bases left unmatched: 8. There are 16 residues in the CDR3. CDR3 in DNA: TGTGCCAGCAGTCCTAGACTAGCGGGAGTGGAAGATACGCAGTATTTT. Translation: CASSPRLAGVEDTQYF.

This clonotype showed up many times. The V and J genes are TRBV5-6 and TRBJ2-7; D gene ambiguous. The germline gives CDR1 SGHDT, CDR2 YYEEEE. This CDR3 spans 14 amino acids. V lost 1 base to trimming and J lost 2 bases, with 10 bases between them. CDR3 loop: CASSLISNPYEQYF. In DNA, the CDR3 is TGTGCCAGCAGCTTGATCAGTAACCCCTACGAGCAGTACTTC.

The chain couples TRBV10-2 to TRBJ1-5; D not resolved. The CDR3 is 16 amino acids. Trimming pared 5 bases from V and 0 bases from J, leaving 14 bases between. In germline, CDR1 is WSHSY, CDR2 SAAADI. For the CDR3, the DNA is TGCGCCAGCAGTCCTAATCGCGGATTTAGCAATCAGCCCCAGCATTTT. Its translation: CASSPNRGFSNQPQHF.

This clonotype was seen many times. J is TRBJ1-2 and V is TRBV28; D gene ambiguous. V lost 8 bases, J lost 8 bases, and 15 bases lay in between. The CDR3 spans 12 residues. Germline V lookup: CDR1 MDHEN, CDR2 SYDVKM. The DNA for the CDR3 is TGTGCCAGCCTACACCCGATCTGGGGCTACACCTTC. It specifies CASLHPIWGYTF.

V and J are TRBV5-1 and TRBJ2-5; D is undetermined. The CDR3 covers 13 residues. Germline V gives CDR1 SGHRS, CDR2 YFSETQ. The V end lost 2 bases, the J end lost 4 bases, and 9 bases lay between the germline ends. The CDR3 DNA follows: TGCGCCAGCAGCTTCCCCCCCCTAGAGACCCAGTACTTC. Translated, it gives CASSFPPLETQYF. The full variable domain, completed using reference TRBV5-1 and TRBJ2-5, is KAGVTQTPRYLIKTRGQQVTLSCSPISGHRSVSWYQQTPGQGLQFLFEYFSETQRNKGNFPGRFSGRQFSNSRSEMNVSTLELGDSALYLCASSFPPLETQYFGPGTRLLVL.

This clonotype was recorded a few times. This chain links TRBV20-1 with TRBJ2-1; 11 bases line up with TRBD1. The V segment lost 6 bases and the J segment 5 bases; nucleotides outside the gene matches: 12. In germline, CDR1 is DFQATT, CDR2 SNEGSKA (reference sequence). CDR3 length: 16 residues. The CDR3 here is CSASRRDRGLDNEQFF. The CDR3 DNA follows: TGCAGTGCGAGCCGTAGGGACAGGGGGTTAGACAATGAGCAGTTCTTC.

This clonotype was seen at least ten times. The gene calls are TRBV7-8 and TRBJ2-7; unclear D gene. The germline V gene encodes CDR1 SGHVS and CDR2 FQNEAQ. The ends were cut back, 2 bases at V and 3 bases at J, with 5 bases in the middle. The CDR3 runs 12 residues. CDR3 nucleotide sequence: TGTGCCAGCAGCTTAATCGGCTACGAGCAGTACTTC. Amino acids: CASSLIGYEQYF.

About this clonotype: Just one base apart from a much larger clone, this may be a read error. The chain is built from TRBV25-1 and TRBJ2-1; TRBD2 is a possible D gene (6 bases). Germline values: CDR1 MGHDK, CDR2 SYGVNS. The CDR3 contains 15 residues. CDR3 protein: CAGSESWRGTNEQFF. The CDR3 coding sequence is TGTGCCGGCAGTGAATCCTGGCGGGGAACAAATGAGCAGTTCTTC. The full variable domain, rest sourced from reference TRBV25-1 and TRBJ2-1, is EADIYQTPRYLVIGTGKKITLECSQTMGHDKMYWYQQDPGMELHLIHYSYGVNSTEKGDLSSESTVSRIRTEHFPLTLESARPSHTSQYLCAGSESWRGTNEQFFGPGTRLTVL.

The chain combines TRBV12-3 or TRBV12-4 with TRBJ2-6; possibly TRBD1 for D (6 bases). The V end was cut by 3 bases, the J end by 4 bases, with 13 bases between. CDR3 length: 16 residues. In DNA, the CDR3 is TGTGCCAGCAGTTTTGCACAGGGTCGCGGGGCCAACGTCCTGACTTTC. This gives the protein CASSFAQGRGANVLTF.